Described below is a single T cell receptor (beta chain) sequence and its context. Its antigen is still unknown. Here immunoSEQ multiplex PCR was the method, and the copy in TCRdb shows in-frame clones only, minus some. The sample lists 95,000 to 150,000 clones; roughly 90% were seen once. This sample stems from a study of T cell responses to AZD1222 COVID-19 vaccine. Study results and caveats: Vaccine-related CD4 TCRs covered spike, predominating at 160-218 and 743-854. Baseline seropositives among AZD1222 recipients totaled only five to seven.

The clonotype originates from an adult who received the AZD1222 COVID-19 vaccine. The source was peripheral blood, collected 28 days after the second AZD1222 dose.

The CDR3 sequence is CASSLVGAHQPQHF. The CDR3, as DNA: TGTGCCAGCAGTTTGGTGGGAGCGCACCAGCCCCAGCATTTT. This chain connects TRBV28 to TRBJ1-5; no reliable D call. The CDR3 runs 14 residues. The V gene's germline CDR1 is MDHEN and CDR2 SYDVKM. The V end lost 3 bases, the J end lost 7 bases, and 13 bases lay between the germline ends.